Below, one T cell receptor (beta chain) is given with its context. Its antigen is not known. CDR3 length equals 14 residues. Treatment indicated: roughly 18 received Ad26.COV2.S at low or high dose, single or two shots; about five received placebo; per-sample allocation not given. All samples were drawn on day 63, counting from the first vaccine or placebo injection. This entry comes from a study of Ad26.COV2.S vaccination and SARS-CoV-2 variants. Study at large: Donor was in the COV1001 Ad26.COV2.S trial arm. Study results and limitations: Possible underestimation of total T cell responses by the TCR breadth and depth analyses was noted. The study found higher spike-specific TCR breadth in vaccine than placebo recipients.

Clones were sequenced by immunoSEQ multiplex PCR, and TCRdb holds only the in-frame ones, with some missing. The table shows hundreds of thousands of clones, with around 90% occurring only once. This TCR came from a person aged 18-60 years who received the Ad26.COV2.S COVID-19 vaccine or a placebo. The sample in question was peripheral blood, obtained in a trial of Ad26.COV2.S vaccine versus placebo. The rearrangement uses TRBV21-1 and TRBJ2-7. TRBV21-1 is recorded as a pseudogene. The CDR3 sequence is CASSKGRLLYEQYF. For the CDR3, the DNA is TGTGCCAGCAGCAAAGGACGGCTACTCTACGAGCAGTACTTC.